The source of this T cell receptor beta chain is a study of shared clonotypes between healthy human individuals. To note about this clone: Antigen: not known.

Produced via immunoSEQ multiplex PCR; TCRdb's table is partial and in-frame only. The sample has about 490,000 clones, around 79% seen once; the top ten hold about an eighth. The study, taken as a whole, reports: An effect of sequencing depth on clonotype sharing among donors was expected.

V was trimmed by 7 bases and J by 4 bases, leaving 8 bases between them. This CDR3 is 12 amino acids long. The germline V gene has CDR1 SEHNR and CDR2 FQNEAQ (reference sequence). Extraction of genomic DNA in unsorted samples used approximately 84 million PBMCs. This receptor was obtained from a woman aged 40 to 50 in good health. Some clones in this sample may be carry-over from other donors' samples. The V gene is TRBV7-9, the J gene TRBJ1-5; TRBD1 might be the D (5 bases). Sequencing input: PBMCs. CDR3: CASTWGNQPQHF. DNA of the CDR3: TGTGCCAGCACTTGGGGGAATCAGCCCCAGCATTTT.